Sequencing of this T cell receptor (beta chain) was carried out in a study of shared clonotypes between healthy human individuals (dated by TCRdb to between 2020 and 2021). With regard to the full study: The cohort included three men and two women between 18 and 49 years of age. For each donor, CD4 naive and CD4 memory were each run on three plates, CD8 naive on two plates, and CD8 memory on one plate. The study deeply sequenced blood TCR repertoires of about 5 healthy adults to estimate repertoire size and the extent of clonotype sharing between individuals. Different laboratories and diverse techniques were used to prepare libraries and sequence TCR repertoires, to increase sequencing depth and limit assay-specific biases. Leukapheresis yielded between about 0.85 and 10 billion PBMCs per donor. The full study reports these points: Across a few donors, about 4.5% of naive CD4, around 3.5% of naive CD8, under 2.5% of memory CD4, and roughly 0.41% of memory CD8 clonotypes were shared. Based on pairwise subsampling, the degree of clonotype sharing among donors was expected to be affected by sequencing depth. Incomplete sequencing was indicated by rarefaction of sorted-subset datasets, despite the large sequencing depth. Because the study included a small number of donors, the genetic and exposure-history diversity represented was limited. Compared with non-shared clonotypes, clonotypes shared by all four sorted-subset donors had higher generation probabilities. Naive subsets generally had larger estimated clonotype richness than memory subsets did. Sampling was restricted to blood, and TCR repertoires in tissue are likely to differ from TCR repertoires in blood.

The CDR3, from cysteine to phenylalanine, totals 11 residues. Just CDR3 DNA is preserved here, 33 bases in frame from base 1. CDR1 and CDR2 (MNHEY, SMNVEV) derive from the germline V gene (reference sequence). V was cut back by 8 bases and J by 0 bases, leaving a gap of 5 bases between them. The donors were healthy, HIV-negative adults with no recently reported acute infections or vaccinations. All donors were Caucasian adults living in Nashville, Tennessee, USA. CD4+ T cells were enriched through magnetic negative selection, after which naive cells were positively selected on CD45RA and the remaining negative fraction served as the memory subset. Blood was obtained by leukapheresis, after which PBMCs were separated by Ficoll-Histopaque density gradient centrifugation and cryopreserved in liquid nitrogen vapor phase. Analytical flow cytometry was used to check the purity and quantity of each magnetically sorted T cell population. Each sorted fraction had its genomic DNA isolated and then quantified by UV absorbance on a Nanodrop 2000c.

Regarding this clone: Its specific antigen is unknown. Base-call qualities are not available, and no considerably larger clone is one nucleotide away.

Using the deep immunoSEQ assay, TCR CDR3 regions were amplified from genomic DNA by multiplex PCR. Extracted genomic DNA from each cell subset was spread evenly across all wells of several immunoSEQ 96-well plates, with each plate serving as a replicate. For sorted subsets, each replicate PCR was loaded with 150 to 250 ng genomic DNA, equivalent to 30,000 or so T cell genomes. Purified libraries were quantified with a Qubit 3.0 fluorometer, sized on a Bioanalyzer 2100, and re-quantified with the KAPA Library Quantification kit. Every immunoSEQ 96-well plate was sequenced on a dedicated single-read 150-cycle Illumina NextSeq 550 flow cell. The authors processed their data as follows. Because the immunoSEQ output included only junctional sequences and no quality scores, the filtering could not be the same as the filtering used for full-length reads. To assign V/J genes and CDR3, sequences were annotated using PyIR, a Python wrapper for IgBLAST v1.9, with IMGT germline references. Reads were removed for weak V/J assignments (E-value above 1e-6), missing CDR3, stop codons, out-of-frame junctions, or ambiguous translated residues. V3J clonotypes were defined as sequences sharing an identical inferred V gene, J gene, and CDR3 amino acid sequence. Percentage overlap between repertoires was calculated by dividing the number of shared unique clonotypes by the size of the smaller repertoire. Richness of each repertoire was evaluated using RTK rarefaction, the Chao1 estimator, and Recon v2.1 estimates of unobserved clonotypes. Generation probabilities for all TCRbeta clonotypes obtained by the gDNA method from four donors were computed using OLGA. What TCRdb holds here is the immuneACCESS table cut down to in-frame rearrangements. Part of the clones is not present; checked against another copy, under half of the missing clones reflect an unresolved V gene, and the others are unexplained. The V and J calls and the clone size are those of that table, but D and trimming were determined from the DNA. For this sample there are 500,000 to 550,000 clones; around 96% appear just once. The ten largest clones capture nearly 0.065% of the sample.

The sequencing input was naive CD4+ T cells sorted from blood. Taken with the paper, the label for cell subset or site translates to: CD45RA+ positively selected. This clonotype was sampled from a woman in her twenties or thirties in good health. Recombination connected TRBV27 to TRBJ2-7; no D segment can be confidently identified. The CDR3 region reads CASALSYEQYF. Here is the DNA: TGTGCCAGCGCCCTCTCCTACGAGCAGTACTTC.